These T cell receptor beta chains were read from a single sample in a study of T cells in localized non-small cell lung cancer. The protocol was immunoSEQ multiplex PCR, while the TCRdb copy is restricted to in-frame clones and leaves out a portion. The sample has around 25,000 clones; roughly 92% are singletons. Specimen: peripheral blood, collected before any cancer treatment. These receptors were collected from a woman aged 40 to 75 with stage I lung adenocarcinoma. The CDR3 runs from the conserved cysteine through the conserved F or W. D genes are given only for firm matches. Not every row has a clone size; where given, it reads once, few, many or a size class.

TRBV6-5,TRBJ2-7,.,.,CASRDGGGGSYEQYF,TGTGCCAGCAGGGACGGGGGCGGAGGGTCCTACGAGCAGTACTTC
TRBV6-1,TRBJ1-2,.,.,CASSDGGFNYGYTF,TGTGCCAGCAGTGATGGGGGATTTAACTATGGCTACACCTTC
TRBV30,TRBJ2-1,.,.,CAWSRLSWYEQFF,TGTGCCTGGAGCCGACTTAGCTGGTATGAGCAGTTCTTC
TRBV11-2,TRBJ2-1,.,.,CASSLAPRDYNEQFF,TGTGCCAGCAGCTTAGCTCCACGGGATTACAATGAGCAGTTCTTC
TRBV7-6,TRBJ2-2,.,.,CASSFGNRRTGELFF,TGTGCCAGCAGCTTTGGGAACAGGCGCACCGGGGAGCTGTTTTTT
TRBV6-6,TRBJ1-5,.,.,CASSFEPGNQPQHF,TGTGCCAGCAGTTTCGAGCCAGGCAATCAGCCCCAGCATTTT
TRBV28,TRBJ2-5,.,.,CASRTNRGLETQYF,TGTGCCAGCCGCACTAATAGGGGGTTAGAGACCCAGTACTTC
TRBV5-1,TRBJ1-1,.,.,CASSLGVRGTEAFF,TGCGCCAGCAGCTTGGGAGTTCGAGGAACTGAAGCTTTCTTT
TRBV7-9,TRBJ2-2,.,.,CASSFWPAYDTGELFF,TGTGCCAGCAGCTTTTGGCCTGCGTATGACACCGGGGAGCTGTTTTTT
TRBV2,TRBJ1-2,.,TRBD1,CASSDDRGQGYTF,TGTGCCAGCAGTGATGACAGGGGTCAGGGCTACACCTTC
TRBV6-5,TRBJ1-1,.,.,CASSYLFDRSTEAFF,TGTGCCAGCAGTTACTTGTTTGATCGGAGCACTGAAGCTTTCTTT
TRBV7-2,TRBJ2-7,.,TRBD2,CASSLVGGDYEQYF,TGTGCCAGCAGCTTAGTGGGAGGGGACTACGAGCAGTACTTC
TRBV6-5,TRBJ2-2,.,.,CASSYQLFDTGELFF,TGTGCCAGCAGTTACCAACTCTTTGACACCGGGGAGCTGTTTTTT
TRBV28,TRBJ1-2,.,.,CASRSWGTYGYTF,TGTGCCAGCAGGTCGTGGGGTACCTATGGCTACACCTTC
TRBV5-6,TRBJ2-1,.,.,CASSPTRRDLIYNEQFF,TGTGCCAGCAGCCCGACCCGGCGTGACCTAATCTACAATGAGCAGTTCTTC
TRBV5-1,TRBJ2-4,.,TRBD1,CASSWDRGNIQYF,TGCGCCAGCAGCTGGGACAGGGGGAACATTCAGTACTTC
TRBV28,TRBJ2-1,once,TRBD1,CASSDRGGSYNEQFF,TGTGCCAGCAGTGACAGGGGGGGCTCCTACAATGAGCAGTTCTTC
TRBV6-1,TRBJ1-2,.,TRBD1,CASSVSGTAYGYTF,TGTGCCAGCAGTGTTTCCGGGACAGCCTATGGCTACACCTTC
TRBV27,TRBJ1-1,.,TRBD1,CASSLRQGGNTEAFF,TGTGCCAGCAGTCTACGACAGGGAGGGAACACTGAAGCTTTCTTT
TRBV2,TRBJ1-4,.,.,CASGGEKMTNEKLFF,TGTGCCAGTGGGGGAGAAAAGATGACTAATGAAAAACTGTTTTTT
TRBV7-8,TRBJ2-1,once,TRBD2,CASSDGGAGDLNEQFF,TGTGCCAGCAGCGACGGGGGGGCGGGAGATCTCAATGAGCAGTTCTTC
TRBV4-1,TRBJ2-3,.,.,CASSQGADTQYF,TGCGCCAGCAGCCAAGGGGCAGATACGCAGTATTTT
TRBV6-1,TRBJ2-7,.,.,CASVLAYEQYF,TGTGCCTCGGTCCTGGCCTACGAGCAGTACTTC
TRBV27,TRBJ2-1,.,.,CASSLADPRGEQFF,TGTGCCAGCAGTTTAGCGGACCCCAGGGGTGAGCAGTTCTTC
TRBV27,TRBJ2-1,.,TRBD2,CASSLKERAGGLHVYNEQFF,TGTGCCAGCAGTTTAAAGGAACGAGCGGGAGGTCTCCACGTATACAATGAGCAGTTCTTC
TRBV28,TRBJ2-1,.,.,CASSLGGALDEQFF,TGTGCCAGCAGTTTAGGGGGGGCGTTGGATGAGCAGTTCTTC
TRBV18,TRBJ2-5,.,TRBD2,CASSPGGETQYF,TGTGCCAGCTCACCGGGGGGGGAGACCCAGTACTTC
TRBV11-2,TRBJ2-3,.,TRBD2,CASSLRRAGGSNTQYF,TGTGCCAGCAGCCTTAGGCGAGCGGGGGGCTCTAATACGCAGTATTTT
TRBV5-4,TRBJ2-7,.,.,CASSLDWSYEQYF,TGTGCCAGCAGCTTAGACTGGTCCTACGAGCAGTACTTC
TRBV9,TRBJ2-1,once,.,CASSPPSGAYYNEQFF,TGTGCCAGCAGCCCCCCGTCGGGGGCCTACTACAATGAGCAGTTCTTC
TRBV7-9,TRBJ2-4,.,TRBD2,CASSALPGLAVLRGNIQYF,TGTGCCAGCAGCGCCCTGCCGGGACTAGCGGTCCTGAGGGGAAACATTCAGTACTTC
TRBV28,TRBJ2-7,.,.,CASNPLDRPYEQYF,TGTGCCAGCAACCCCTTAGACAGACCCTACGAGCAGTACTTC
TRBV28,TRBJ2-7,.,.,CASRYGAPSSDYEQYF,TGTGCCAGCAGATACGGGGCCCCCTCGTCCGACTACGAGCAGTACTTC
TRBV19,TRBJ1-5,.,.,CASRQGEVQPQHF,TGTGCCAGTAGACAGGGTGAGGTTCAGCCCCAGCATTTT
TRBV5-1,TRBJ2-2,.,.,CASSETRLELFF,TGCGCCAGCAGCGAAACTAGACTTGAGCTGTTTTTT
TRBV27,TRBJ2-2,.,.,CASSLFSRNTGELFF,TGTGCCAGCAGTTTATTTTCGAGGAACACCGGGGAGCTGTTTTTT
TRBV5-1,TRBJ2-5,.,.,CASRELQETQYF,TGCGCCAGCAGAGAACTGCAAGAGACCCAGTACTTC
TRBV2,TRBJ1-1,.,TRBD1,CATDLDRGRMNTEAFF,TGTGCCACGGACCTTGACAGGGGGCGCATGAACACTGAAGCTTTCTTT
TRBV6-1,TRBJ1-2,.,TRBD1,CASSELGGPGTGVFGYTF,TGTGCCAGCAGTGAATTAGGGGGGCCTGGGACAGGCGTTTTCGGCTACACCTTC
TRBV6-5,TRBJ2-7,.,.,CASSSLYEQYF,TGTGCCAGCAGTTCCCTCTACGAGCAGTACTTC
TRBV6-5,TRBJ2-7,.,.,CATTYPRGGEAEQYF,TGTGCCACCACCTACCCGAGGGGGGGAGAGGCCGAGCAGTACTTC
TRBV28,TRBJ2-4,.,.,CASSRTNINIQYF,TGTGCCAGCAGCCGGACTAACATAAACATTCAGTACTTC
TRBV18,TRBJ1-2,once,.,CASSRSLARENYGYTF,TGTGCCAGCTCACGGAGTTTAGCCAGGGAGAACTATGGCTACACCTTC
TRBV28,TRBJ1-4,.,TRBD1,CASTIGPGTGNEKLFF,TGTGCCAGCACCATAGGCCCCGGGACAGGGAACGAAAAACTGTTTTTT
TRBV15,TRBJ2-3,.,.,CATSRDIGTTDTQYF,TGTGCCACCAGCAGAGATATCGGAACCACAGATACGCAGTATTTT
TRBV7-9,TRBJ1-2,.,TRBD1,CASSAGGAYGYTF,TGTGCCAGCAGTGCAGGGGGCGCCTATGGCTACACCTTC
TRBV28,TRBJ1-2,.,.,CASSLQAYGYTF,TGTGCCAGCAGTTTACAGGCTTATGGCTACACCTTC
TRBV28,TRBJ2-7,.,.,CASSLWRGRPYEQYF,TGTGCCAGCAGTTTGTGGAGGGGGCGCCCCTACGAGCAGTACTTC
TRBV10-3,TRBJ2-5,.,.,CAISEYRDGQETQYF,TGTGCCATCAGTGAGTACCGGGACGGACAAGAGACCCAGTACTTC
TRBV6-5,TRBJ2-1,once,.,CASSYSWSSYNEQFF,TGTGCCAGCAGTTACTCTTGGAGCTCCTACAATGAGCAGTTCTTC
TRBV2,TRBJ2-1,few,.,CASSVSDLSYNEQFF,TGTGCCAGCAGTGTTAGCGATCTCTCCTACAATGAGCAGTTCTTC
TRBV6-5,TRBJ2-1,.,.,CATTLSYSYNEQFF,TGTGCCACCACCCTAAGTTACTCCTACAATGAGCAGTTCTTC
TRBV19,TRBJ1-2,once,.,CASSPWTASYGYTF,TGTGCCAGTAGTCCCTGGACGGCTTCCTATGGCTACACCTTC
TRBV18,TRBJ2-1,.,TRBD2,CASSPGTSNEQFF,TGTGCCAGCTCACCCGGGACTAGTAATGAGCAGTTCTTC
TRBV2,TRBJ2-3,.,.,CATEGDTQYF,TGTGCCACTGAGGGAGATACGCAGTATTTT
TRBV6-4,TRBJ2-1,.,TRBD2,CASSDSLAGNNEQFF,TGTGCCAGCAGTGACTCACTAGCGGGAAACAATGAGCAGTTCTTC
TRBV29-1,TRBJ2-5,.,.,CSVEASQETQYF,TGCAGCGTTGAGGCGTCGCAAGAGACCCAGTACTTC
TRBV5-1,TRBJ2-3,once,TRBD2,CASSSSGAETDTQYF,TGCGCCAGCAGTAGTAGCGGGGCGGAGACAGATACGCAGTATTTT
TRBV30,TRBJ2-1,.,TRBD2,CAWSVGTSGSKQFF,TGTGCCTGGAGTGTAGGGACTAGCGGGAGTAAGCAGTTCTTC